A selection of T cell receptor beta chains follows, all from one sample in a study of blood T cell repertoires in COVID-19. The table came from immunoSEQ multiplex PCR; TCRdb's copy has only in-frame clones and leaves some out. The repertoire includes under 250,000 clones, 80% to 95% of them detected once, and 0.82% sits in the top ten. Sample: peripheral blood. The source of these receptors is a man in his sixties with COVID-19, enrolled during active disease. The CDR3 runs from the conserved cysteine through the conserved F or W. Fields, in order: clone size, D gene, V gene, J gene, CDR3 protein, CDR3 DNA. The D gene is left open where the match is weak. Clone size is shown for a subset of rows, as once, few, many or a class of expanded clone.

>-|-|TRBV12-3/TRBV12-4|TRBJ1-4
CASSLGGDEKLFF
TGTGCCAGCAGTTTGGGGGGTGACGAAAAACTGTTTTTT
>-|-|TRBV11-2|TRBJ2-7
CASSSWREQYF
TGTGCCAGCAGCTCATGGCGGGAGCAGTACTTC
>-|-|TRBV14|TRBJ2-6
CASSHIGEVGANVLTF
TGTGCCAGCAGCCATATTGGGGAGGTTGGGGCCAACGTCCTGACTTTC
>-|TRBD1|TRBV4-1|TRBJ1-5
CASSPGQGSNQPQHF
TGCGCCAGCAGCCCCGGACAGGGAAGCAATCAGCCCCAGCATTTT
>-|-|TRBV10-1|TRBJ2-7
CASSESTETSSYEQYF
TGCGCCAGCAGTGAGTCGACGGAGACCAGCTCCTACGAGCAGTACTTC
>-|TRBD2|TRBV11-2|TRBJ2-5
CASSLILAGSETQYF
TGTGCCAGCAGCTTAATACTAGCGGGTTCAGAGACCCAGTACTTC
>-|TRBD2|TRBV3-1/TRBV3-2|TRBJ2-3
CASSLAGGPDTDTQYF
TGTGCCAGCAGCCTAGCGGGAGGGCCCGACACAGATACGCAGTATTTT
>-|TRBD1|TRBV10-1|TRBJ2-7
CASSQRTGVTYEQYF
TGCGCCAGCAGTCAGCGGACAGGGGTTACCTACGAGCAGTACTTC
>-|TRBD1|TRBV6-5|TRBJ2-7
CASRYDRGTTYEQYF
TGTGCCAGCAGGTATGACAGGGGAACAACCTACGAGCAGTACTTC
>-|TRBD1|TRBV19|TRBJ1-5
CASSKAGTGDNRTQHF
TGTGCCAGTAGTAAAGCGGGGACAGGGGACAATAGGACCCAGCATTTT
>-|TRBD1|TRBV28|TRBJ2-7
CASRDRDYEQYF
TGTGCCAGCCGTGACAGGGACTACGAGCAGTACTTC
>once|TRBD2|TRBV9|TRBJ2-1
CASSPLGRTSGGPSSYNEQFF
TGTGCCAGCAGCCCGTTGGGGAGGACTAGCGGGGGGCCGAGCTCCTACAATGAGCAGTTCTTC
>-|TRBD1|TRBV7-2|TRBJ1-2
CASSPDRGYSNYGYTF
TGTGCCAGCAGCCCGGACAGGGGGTATAGTAACTATGGCTACACCTTC
>once|TRBD1|TRBV19|TRBJ1-1
CASSTGQSNTEAFF
TGTGCCAGTAGTACGGGACAGTCGAACACTGAAGCTTTCTTT
>-|-|TRBV27|TRBJ2-5
CASSLSGFQETQYF
TGTGCCAGCAGTCTCTCAGGTTTCCAAGAGACCCAGTACTTC
>-|TRBD1|TRBV27|TRBJ2-3
CASSPRTGSTDTQYF
TGTGCCAGCAGTCCAAGGACAGGTAGCACAGATACGCAGTATTTT
>-|TRBD1|TRBV9|TRBJ1-1
CASSVAPTGETEAFF
TGTGCCAGCAGCGTAGCCCCCACAGGGGAGACTGAAGCTTTCTTT
>-|-|TRBV7-8|TRBJ2-1
CASSLGPLTTSNEQFF
TGTGCCAGCAGCTTAGGCCCCCTAACGACTAGCAATGAGCAGTTCTTC
>-|TRBD1|TRBV19|TRBJ2-7
CASSDGTGAYEQYF
TGTGCCAGTAGTGATGGGACAGGTGCCTACGAGCAGTACTTC
>-|-|TRBV15|TRBJ1-1
CATSDGGITEAFF
TGTGCCACCAGCGACGGGGGGATCACTGAAGCTTTCTTT